This T cell receptor beta chain was found in a study of control samples from healthy donors and cancer patients (dated by TCRdb to the early 2020s). As to this clone: Its antigen target is currently unknown. No base quality information exists; no much larger clone differs at one position.

Libraries were prepared through the immunoSEQ multiplex PCR assay. TCRdb limited this immuneACCESS table to in-frame rearrangements with V and J called. A share of clones is missing; checked studies link under half to unresolved V genes, and the rest is unexplained. A total of 120,000 or so clones appear in this sample, over 75% of them only once. The leading ten clones occupy 1.5% to 2% of the sample. V loses 6 bases, J loses 5 bases, and the germline ends lie 5 bases apart. As encoded in the germline V gene, CDR1 is MNHEY while CDR2 is SVGAGI. Inclusive of the bounding cysteine and phenylalanine, the CDR3 is 11 residues long. The sequence is cut down to CDR3 DNA, 33 bases in frame from base 1.

The receptor was isolated from a man between 18 and 29 years old in good health. Recombination joined TRBV6-5 with TRBJ1-5; no confident D gene assignment can be made. The sample consisted of blood. The DNA is as follows: TGTGCCAGCAGCGACGATCAGCCCCAGCATTTT. This encodes CASSDDQPQHF.